This T cell receptor (beta chain) is drawn from a study of T cell repertoires in cytomegalovirus infection. This clonotype was counted a few times. Its antigen is undetermined. TCRdb called the reads again in MiXCR, with one record for every CDR3 protein. The sample contains some 590,000 distinct CDR3 sequences, about 39% of which appear only once. The sample in question was cultured PBMCs, obtained from culture after CMV antigen stimulation. The sequence came from a human donor in good health (CMV status not recorded). Some clones in this sample may be carry-over from other donors' samples.

This CDR3 reads CASNPAPGDTEAFF. CDR3 coding DNA: TGTGCCAGCAATCCCGCACCTGGGGACACTGAAGCTTTCTTT. The gene calls are TRBV6-2 or TRBV6-3 and TRBJ1-1, with no clear D. Germline V gene data show CDR1 as MNHEY and CDR2 as SVGEGT. The CDR3 is 14 residues long. The ends were cut back, 7 bases at V and 3 bases at J, with 15 bases in the middle.